The 27 T cell receptor beta chains below all came from one sample that was sequenced in a study of identical twins (dated by TCRdb to the mid-2010s). The library was built by means of 5' RACE. TCRdb shows the sequencer as Illumina HiSeq 2000. Starting from the raw public reads, TCRdb applied fastp trimming at Q25, assembled clones with MiXCR and retained in-frame beta chains. Every entry covers one CDR3 protein and lists the most common genes and DNA from its rows. The sample yields hundreds of thousands of distinct CDR3 sequences; over 5% were counted once. The ten largest clones capture 1.5% to 2% of the sample. The material sequenced was naive T cells sorted from blood. Taken with the paper, the label for cell subset or site translates to: cells isolated with a human naive T-cell isolation kit. The receptor source for this set is a man aged 18-30 years in good health.

The rearrangement links TRBV2 to TRBJ2-7; TRBD1 agrees at 7 bases. CDR1 is SNHLY, CDR2 FYNNEI, per germline. With 7 bases clipped from V and 2 bases from J, the junction kept 5 bases outside the gene matches. The CDR3 is 13 residues long. The CDR3 DNA reads as TGTGCCAGCACCGAAGACAGGGCCTACGAGCAGTACTTC. This gives the protein CASTEDRAYEQYF.

The CDR3 loop reads CASSQRRNTEAFF. Here the CDR3 DNA reads TGTGCCAGCAGCCAACGACGGAACACTGAAGCTTTCTTT. The chain recombines TRBV6-1 with TRBJ1-1; D unclear. CDR1 and CDR2 from the germline V gene are MNHNS and SASEGT. This CDR3 is 13 amino acids long. The V gene lost 6 bases and the J gene lost 1 base, with 9 bases spanning the gap.

The rearrangement links TRBV12-3 or TRBV12-4 to TRBJ2-1, with D possibly TRBD2 on 6 matching bases. Trimming shortened V by 1 base and J by 3 bases, and 13 bases separated the two germline ends. The CDR3 spans 16 residues. Here the CDR3 DNA reads TGTGCCAGCAGTTTAGGGGGACTGACGTACTACAATGAGCAGTTCTTC. Its protein product is CASSLGGLTYYNEQFF.

The rearrangement links TRBV28 to TRBJ1-1; D not resolved. Trimming removed 3 bases from V and 10 bases from J, with 9 bases in between. The CDR3 consists of 11 residues. Germline loops: CDR1 MDHEN, CDR2 SYDVKM. The DNA of the CDR3 is TGTGCCAGCAGTTTTGGAGGAGGAGCTTTCTTT. Its translation is CASSFGGGAFF.

This clonotype was picked up a small number of times. V gene TRBV7-8 combines with J gene TRBJ2-5, with 7 bases aligning to TRBD1. This CDR3 has 13 residues. Germline lookup yields CDR1 SGHVS and CDR2 FQNEAQ. V was clipped by 0 bases and J by 9 bases; unmatched bases: 4. CDR3 nucleotides: TGTGCCAGCAGCTTAGCGCTCGGACAGGCCCAGTACTTC. Amino acid sequence: CASSLALGQAQYF.

The chain recombines TRBV24-1 with TRBJ2-3; TRBD2 matches at 11 bases. Germline V gives CDR1 KGHDR, CDR2 SFDVKD. The V segment lost 4 bases and the J segment 2 bases; nucleotides outside the gene matches: 7. The CDR3 runs to 17 residues. CDR3 sequence: CATSDPGTSGFTDTQYF. The DNA of the CDR3 is TGTGCCACCAGTGACCCCGGGACTAGCGGATTCACAGATACGCAGTATTTT.

This clonotype came up a few times. This chain links TRBV10-3 with TRBJ2-7; 10 nucleotides line up with TRBD1. The CDR3 is made up of 16 amino acids. Germline values: CDR1 ENHRY, CDR2 SYGVKD. Germline trimming cut 7 bases from V and 2 bases from J; bases unmatched to any gene: 11. The CDR3, as DNA: TGTGCCATCAAACGGGGGGGACAGGGGTTTACCTACGAGCAGTACTTC. Its protein product is CAIKRGGQGFTYEQYF.

This clonotype has ten or more counts. The chain is built from TRBV12-3 or TRBV12-4 and TRBJ2-1; 9 bases line up with TRBD2. V gave up 6 bases and J gave up 2 bases; unmatched junction bases: 5. The CDR3 is 15 amino acids. CDR3 nucleotides: TGTGCCAGCAGACCCGGGACTAGCACCTACAATGAGCAGTTCTTC. Translation gives CASRPGTSTYNEQFF.

The rearrangement uses TRBV19 and TRBJ2-1, with D possibly being TRBD2 (5 bases). CDR1 LNHDA and CDR2 SQIVND come from the germline V gene (reference sequence). CDR3 length: 13 residues. V lost 8 bases, J lost 8 bases, and 16 bases lay in between. CDR3: CASQAAWLDEQFF. The CDR3, as DNA: TGTGCCAGTCAAGCGGCGTGGCTGGATGAGCAGTTCTTC.

The CDR3 coding sequence is TGTGCCAGCAGTAGTTTGGGACTAGCGGGGGACAATGAGCAGTTCTTC. This codes for CASSSLGLAGDNEQFF. V gene TRBV6-2 or TRBV6-3 combines with J gene TRBJ2-1, with TRBD2 identical over 14 bases. CDR1 is MNHEY and CDR2 is SVGEGT in the germline V gene. This CDR3 is 16 amino acids long. V gave up 5 bases and J gave up 5 bases; unmatched junction bases: 5.

This chain links TRBV11-1 with TRBJ2-2, with D perhaps matching TRBD1 (8 bases). Germline V CDR1 and CDR2: SGHAT, FQDESV (reference sequence). V lost 8 bases to trimming and J lost 0 bases, with 13 bases between them. This CDR3 is 15 amino acids long. The CDR3 nucleotides are TGTGCCAGCGTTACAGGGGGGGCGAACACCGGGGAGCTGTTTTTT. Protein product: CASVTGGANTGELFF. Full variable domain (outside the CDR3, taken from reference TRBV11-1 and TRBJ2-2): EAEVAQSPRYKITEKSQAVAFWCDPISGHATLYWYRQILGQGPELLVQFQDESVVDDSQLPKDRFSAERLKGVDSTLKIQPAELGDSAMYLCASVTGGANTGELFFGEGSRLTVL.

In this sample, this clonotype turned up many times. This chain joins TRBV12-3 or TRBV12-4 and TRBJ2-2; weak D call: TRBD2 (5 bases). The CDR3 length is 14 residues. V was trimmed by 6 bases and J by 14 bases, leaving 22 bases between them. CDR3 amino acids: CASSTTGWTRPLFF. CDR3 DNA: TGTGCCAGCAGCACCACGGGGTGGACTCGCCCCCTGTTTTTT.

This clonotype came up many times. The chain combines TRBV15 with TRBJ1-2; D remains unclear. The CDR3 runs to 12 residues. Trimming took off 0 bases at V and 5 bases at J, with 4 bases between the two ends. The germline V gene encodes CDR1 LNHNV and CDR2 YYDKDF (reference sequence). The CDR3 bases are TGTGCCACCAGCAGAGACGGATATGGCTACACCTTC. Amino acid sequence: CATSRDGYGYTF.

This chain joins TRBV7-2 and TRBJ1-6, with D possibly being TRBD1 (6 bases). The V and J ends lost 8 bases and 4 bases respectively, with 18 bases between them. The CDR3 spans 16 residues. Germline V gene data show CDR1 as SGHTA and CDR2 as FQGNSA. Here the CDR3 DNA reads TGTGCCAGCGGGGAGGGGGGCTCGCCTTATAATTCACCCCTCCACTTT. This codes for CASGEGGSPYNSPLHF.

The sample holds many counts of this clonotype. The CDR3 DNA follows: TGCGCCAGCAGCTTGGAGAGCAGGGTCTACGAGCAGTACTTC. Translating gives CASSLESRVYEQYF. The chain links TRBV5-1 to TRBJ2-7; D is possibly TRBD1 (5 bases). V gave up 0 bases and J gave up 3 bases, with 10 bases separating them. Germline CDR1 reads SGHRS; CDR2 reads YFSETQ. The CDR3 has 14 amino acids.

The chain carries TRBV6-5 and TRBJ2-5; possible D gene TRBD2, 7 bases. Germline assignment: CDR1 MNHEY and CDR2 SVGAGI. This CDR3 contains 16 residues. Trimming shortened V by 0 bases and J by 5 bases, and 16 bases separated the two germline ends. CDR3 protein: CASSYSPGGGAETQYF. CDR3 in DNA: TGTGCCAGCAGTTACTCCCCTGGGGGGGGCGCGGAGACCCAGTACTTC.

This clonotype was observed a handful of times. Here the CDR3 DNA reads TGTGCCAGCAGCCAGGAAGGACAGGGCAATCAGCCCCAGCATTTT. Translating gives CASSQEGQGNQPQHF. The chain combines TRBV3-1 with TRBJ1-5, with 7 bases lining up with TRBD1. The junction had 4 bases not matched to a gene; V was cut back by 3 bases and J by 2 bases. Germline V gene data show CDR1 as LGHDT and CDR2 as YNNKEL (reference sequence). This CDR3 contains 15 residues.

This clonotype has a count of ten or more. The chain links TRBV28 to TRBJ2-7; D is undetermined. There are 12 residues in the CDR3. The V and J ends lost 6 bases and 1 base respectively, with 7 bases between them. Per germline, CDR1 MDHEN and CDR2 SYDVKM. The CDR3 DNA reads as TGTGCCAGCAGGGAAACGTCCTACGAGCAGTACTTC. This translates into CASRETSYEQYF.

This clonotype appeared a few times. The V gene is TRBV3-1, the J gene TRBJ1-2; D ambiguous. Trimming removed 1 base from V and 6 bases from J, with 9 bases in between. The CDR3 consists of 13 residues. Per germline, CDR1 LGHDT and CDR2 YNNKEL (reference sequence). Here the CDR3 reads CASSQAVGDGYTF. CDR3 DNA: TGTGCCAGCAGCCAAGCGGTGGGAGATGGCTACACCTTC.

There are a few counts of this clonotype. J is TRBJ2-5 and V is TRBV7-2; 9 bases map to TRBD2. The V gene end was trimmed by 6 bases and the J gene end by 5 bases; junction bases not matched to a gene: 10. Per the germline V gene, CDR1 is SGHTA and CDR2 is FQGNSA. This CDR3 has 15 amino acids. CDR3 DNA sequence: TGTGCCAGCAGACCAGCGGGAGGTCGCCCGGAGACCCAGTACTTC. This codes for CASRPAGGRPETQYF. The variable domain in full, with the rest retrieved from reference TRBV7-2 and TRBJ2-5, is GAGVSQSPSNKVTEKGKDVELRCDPISGHTALYWYRQSLGQGLEFLIYFQGNSAPDKSGLPSDRFSAERTGGSVSTLTIQRTQQEDSAVYLCASRPAGGRPETQYFGPGTRLLVL.

CDR3 protein: CASSFKDWTNTGELFF. For the CDR3, the DNA is TGTGCCAGCAGTTTTAAAGACTGGACGAACACCGGGGAGCTGTTTTTT. This chain joins TRBV28 and TRBJ2-2; D is unresolved. Germline V gene sequence: CDR1 MDHEN, CDR2 SYDVKM. The CDR3 is 16 residues long. V was pared by 3 bases and J by 0 bases, with 11 bases between.

Only a few counts were recorded for this clonotype. The gene calls are TRBV19 and TRBJ2-5; no clear D. Germline lookup yields CDR1 LNHDA and CDR2 SQIVND (reference sequence). The length of the CDR3 is 14 residues. Trimming shortened V by 1 base and J by 3 bases, and 9 bases separated the two germline ends. The DNA of the CDR3 is TGTGCCAGTAGTATAGTAGGCAGCGAAGAGACCCAGTACTTC. Translation: CASSIVGSEETQYF.

Details on this clonotype: A much larger clone sits a single nucleotide away, making a read error possible. A read error is likely, as this CDR3 ends without the conserved phenylalanine or tryptophan. The genes are TRBV7-2 and TRBJ2-1; D is undetermined. Germline values: CDR1 SGHTA, CDR2 FQGNSA. This CDR3 region has 15 residues. Trimming removed 2 bases from V and 3 bases from J, with 11 bases in between. In DNA, the CDR3 is TGTGCCAGCAGCTTAACCTCCCTAGGCTACAATGAGCAGTTCTGC. Translated, it gives CASSLTSLGYNEQFC.

This clonotype showed up just a few times. This sequence joins TRBV4-2 and TRBJ1-5; TRBD1 aligns across 8 bases. V dropped 0 bases and J dropped 2; count of bases not matched to a gene: 6. From germline, CDR1 is LGHNA and CDR2 YNFKEQ. The CDR3 totals 17 residues. The CDR3 loop reads CASSQDVSGGGNQPQHF. CDR3 bases: TGTGCCAGCAGCCAAGATGTATCAGGGGGCGGCAATCAGCCCCAGCATTTT.

This clonotype was counted only a few times. The chain carries TRBV13 and TRBJ1-1, with D tentatively TRBD1 (5 bases). Germline CDR1 PRHDT, CDR2 FYEKMQ (reference sequence). The CDR3 consists of 13 residues. The germline V and J ends were trimmed by 7 bases and 8 bases, with 17 bases remaining between them. The DNA of the CDR3 is TGTGCCAGCACCCTACCGGGGACTAGGGAAGCTTTCTTT. Amino acid sequence: CASTLPGTREAFF.

The gene calls are TRBV20-1 and TRBJ2-1; D is perhaps TRBD2 (5 bases). Trimming left V 7 bases short and J 2 bases short, with 9 bases between. Germline lookup yields CDR1 DFQATT and CDR2 SNEGSKA (reference sequence). The CDR3 runs 12 residues. Written as DNA, the CDR3 is TGCAGTGGACCCGGGACCTACAATGAGCAGTTCTTC. Translation: CSGPGTYNEQFF.

This clonotype was observed many times. This sequence joins TRBV7-9 and TRBJ1-1; D call uncertain. Deletions cut 10 bases from V and 4 bases from J, with 10 bases between. Germline V gene data show CDR1 as SEHNR and CDR2 as FQNEAQ (reference sequence). The CDR3 spans 11 residues. The CDR3 nucleotides read TGTGCCATCGGCTTAGGCACTGAAGCTTTCTTT. Residues: CAIGLGTEAFF.